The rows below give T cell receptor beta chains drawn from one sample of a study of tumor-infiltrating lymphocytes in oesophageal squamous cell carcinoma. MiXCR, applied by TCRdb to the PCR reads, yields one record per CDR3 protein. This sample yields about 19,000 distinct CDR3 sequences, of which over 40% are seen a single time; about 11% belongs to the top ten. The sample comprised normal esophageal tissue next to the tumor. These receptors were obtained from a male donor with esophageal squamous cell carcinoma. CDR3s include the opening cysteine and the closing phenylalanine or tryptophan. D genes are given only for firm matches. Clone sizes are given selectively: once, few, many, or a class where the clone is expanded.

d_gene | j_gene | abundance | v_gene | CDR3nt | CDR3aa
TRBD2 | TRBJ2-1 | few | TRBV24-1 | TGTGCCACCAGTGGTACTAGCGGGTCCAATGAGCAGTTCTTC | CATSGTSGSNEQFF
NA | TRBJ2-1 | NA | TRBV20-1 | TGCAGTGCTAGAGATTCCCGGAGGGGAACCTACAATGAGCAGTTCTTC | CSARDSRRGTYNEQFF
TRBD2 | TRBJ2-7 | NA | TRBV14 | TGTGCCAGCAGCCAGGGTCTAGCGGGAGTGTCTGAGCAGTACTTC | CASSQGLAGVSEQYF
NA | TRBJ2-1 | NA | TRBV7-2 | TGTGCCAGCAGCTTAGATCTTGGCTATTACAATGAGCAGTTCTTC | CASSLDLGYYNEQFF
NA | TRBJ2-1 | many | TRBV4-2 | TGTGCCAGCAGCCAAGAAAGTAGCGGGTGGGGGGCGAATGAGCAGTTCTTC | CASSQESSGWGANEQFF
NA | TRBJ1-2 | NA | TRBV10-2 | TGCGCCAGCAGTGATGGGGGACCGGCGTCCTATGGCTACACCTTC | CASSDGGPASYGYTF
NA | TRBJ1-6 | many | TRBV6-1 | TGTGCCAGCAGTTCAGGGGTGAGCTCCTATAATTCACCCCTCCACTTT | CASSSGVSSYNSPLHF
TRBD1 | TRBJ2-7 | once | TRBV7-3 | TGTGCCAGCAGCTTAGACAGGGGGTTGTCCTACGAGCAGTACTTC | CASSLDRGLSYEQYF
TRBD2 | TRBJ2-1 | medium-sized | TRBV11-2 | TGTGCCAGCAGCTTGAGGTTAGCGGGAGACGGCTCCTACAATGAGCAGTTCTTC | CASSLRLAGDGSYNEQFF
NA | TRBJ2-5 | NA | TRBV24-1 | TGTGCCACCAGTGAGACCGGGACCGGAGAGACCCAGTACTTC | CATSETGTGETQYF
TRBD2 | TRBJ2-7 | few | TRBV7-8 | TGTGCCAGCAGCTTAAGACCAGCGGGAGGCGGTAGAAACGAGCAGTACTTC | CASSLRPAGGGRNEQYF
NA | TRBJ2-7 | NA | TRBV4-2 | TGTGCCAGCAGCGCCGGGGGCGGGAGTCCCTCCTACGAGCAGTACTTC | CASSAGGGSPSYEQYF
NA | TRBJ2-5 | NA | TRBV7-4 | TGTGCCAGCAGCACCCAAGACCCGGGACCACAAGAGACCCAGTACTTC | CASSTQDPGPQETQYF
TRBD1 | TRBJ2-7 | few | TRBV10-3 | TGTGCCATCAGTTCATCCGGGACAGGGGGTTCCTACGAGCAGTACTTC | CAISSSGTGGSYEQYF
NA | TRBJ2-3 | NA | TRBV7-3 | TGTGCCAGCAGCCGATCTAAGAACACAGATACGCAGTATTTT | CASSRSKNTDTQYF
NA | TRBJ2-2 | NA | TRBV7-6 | TGTGCCAGCAGCCAAGGGGGTACAGATCCGAACACCGGGGAGCTGTTTTTT | CASSQGGTDPNTGELFF
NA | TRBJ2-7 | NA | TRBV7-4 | TGTGCCAGCAGCCTTCTCGGGGACTCCGGGATGTACGAGCAGTACTTC | CASSLLGDSGMYEQYF
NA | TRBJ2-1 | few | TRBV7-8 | TGTGCCAGCAGCTATCGGGGCAGAGGGGCACATGAGCAGTTCTTC | CASSYRGRGAHEQFF
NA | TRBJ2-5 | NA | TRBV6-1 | TGTGCCAGCAGAGCCGAGGCAGGTTCCTTTGAGACCCAGTACTTC | CASRAEAGSFETQYF
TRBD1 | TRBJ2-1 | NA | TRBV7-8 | TGTGCCAGCAGCCCGTGGACAGGAAGGGGAAATGAGCAGTTCTTC | CASSPWTGRGNEQFF
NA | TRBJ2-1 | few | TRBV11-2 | TGTGCCAGCAGCCTAGGGATAGCCAATGAGCAGTTCTTC | CASSLGIANEQFF
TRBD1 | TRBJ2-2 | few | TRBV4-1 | TGCGCCACCGGCGGGGACAGGGATTCAAAGTACACCGGGGAGCTGTTTTTT | CATGGDRDSKYTGELFF
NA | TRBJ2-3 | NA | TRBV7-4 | TGTGCCAGCAGCTTAGCGGCAAATACAGATACGCAGTATTTT | CASSLAANTDTQYF
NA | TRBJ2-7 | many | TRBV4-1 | TGCGCCAGCAGCCAAGTCGTAAGTGCAGTGTCCTACGAGCAGTACTTC | CASSQVVSAVSYEQYF
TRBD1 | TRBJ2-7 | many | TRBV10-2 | TGCGCCAGCAGTGACGCCAGGGGGTACGAGCAGTACTTC | CASSDARGYEQYF
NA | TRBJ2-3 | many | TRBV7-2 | TGTGCCAGCAGCGAAACCGGGACCGCAGTCCATACGCAGTATTTT | CASSETGTAVHTQYF